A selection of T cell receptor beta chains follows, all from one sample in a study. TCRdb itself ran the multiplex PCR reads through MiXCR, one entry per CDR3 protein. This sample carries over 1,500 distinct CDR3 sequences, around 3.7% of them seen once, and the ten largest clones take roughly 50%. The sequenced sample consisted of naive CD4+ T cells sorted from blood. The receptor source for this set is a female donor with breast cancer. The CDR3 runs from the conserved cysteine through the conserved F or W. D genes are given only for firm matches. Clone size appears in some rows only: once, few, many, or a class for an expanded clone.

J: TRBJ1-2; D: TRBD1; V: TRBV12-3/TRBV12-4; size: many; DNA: TGTGCCAGCAGTCTAGTGGGACAGGCGAGGGGCTACACCTTC; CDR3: CASSLVGQARGYTF
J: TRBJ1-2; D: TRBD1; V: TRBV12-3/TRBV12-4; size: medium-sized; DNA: TGTGCCAGCAGTCCTCTCTACAGGGGTCGGGGCTACACCTTC; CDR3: CASSPLYRGRGYTF
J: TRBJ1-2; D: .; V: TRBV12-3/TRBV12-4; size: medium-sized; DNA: TGTGCCAGCAGCGGGACGACGGAGAGGGGCTATGGCTACACCTTC; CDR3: CASSGTTERGYGYTF
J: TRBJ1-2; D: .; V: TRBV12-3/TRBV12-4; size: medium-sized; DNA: TGTGCCAGCAGTTTAGGGTTTGGCTACACCTTC; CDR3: CASSLGFGYTF
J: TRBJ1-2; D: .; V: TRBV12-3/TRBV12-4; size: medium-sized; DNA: TGTGCCAGCCGCCCGGGGTTGGACTATGGCTACACCTTC; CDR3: CASRPGLDYGYTF
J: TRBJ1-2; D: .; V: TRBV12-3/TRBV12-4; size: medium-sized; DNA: TGTGCCAGCAGTAAGACTTCAGGCGGCTACACCTTC; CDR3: CASSKTSGGYTF
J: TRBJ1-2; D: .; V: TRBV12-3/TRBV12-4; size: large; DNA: TGTGCCAGCAGTCTAGTTGAGGAGTATGGCTACACCTTC; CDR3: CASSLVEEYGYTF
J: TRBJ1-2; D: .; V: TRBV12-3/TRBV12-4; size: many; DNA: TGTGCCAGCAGTTTAGGCTCAGGGGCCCACGGAGGCTACACCTTC; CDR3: CASSLGSGAHGGYTF
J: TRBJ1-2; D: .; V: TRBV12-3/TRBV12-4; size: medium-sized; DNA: TGTGCCAGCAGCCTCGGGGCAGGGAGTTATGGTTGGGGCTACACCTTC; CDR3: CASSLGAGSYGWGYTF
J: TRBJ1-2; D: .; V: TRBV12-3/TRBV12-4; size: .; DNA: TGTGCCAGCAGTTTAAGGGCAGGAACTAACTATGGCTACACCTTC; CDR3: CASSLRAGTNYGYTF
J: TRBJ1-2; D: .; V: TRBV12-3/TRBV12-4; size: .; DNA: TGTGCCAGCAGTTTGGGGCAGGTGGCTGGCTACACCTTC; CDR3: CASSLGQVAGYTF
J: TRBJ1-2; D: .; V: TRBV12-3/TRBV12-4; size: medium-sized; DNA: TGTGCCAGCAGTAGGGGCCTAAACTATGGCTACACCTTC; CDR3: CASSRGLNYGYTF
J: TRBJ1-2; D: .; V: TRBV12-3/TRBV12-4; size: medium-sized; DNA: TGTGCCAGCAGTTTACCCGGCTGGGATGGCTACACCTTC; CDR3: CASSLPGWDGYTF
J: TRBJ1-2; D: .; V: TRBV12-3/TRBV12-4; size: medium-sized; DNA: TGTGCCAGCAGTTTATACCCCAGGGCCTTCGGCTACACCTTC; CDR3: CASSLYPRAFGYTF
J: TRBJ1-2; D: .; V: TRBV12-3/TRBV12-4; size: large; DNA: TGTGCCAGCAGTTTAACCCAGAGAGTTGGCTATGGCTACACCTTC; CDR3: CASSLTQRVGYGYTF
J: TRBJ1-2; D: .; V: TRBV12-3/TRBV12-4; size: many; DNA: TGTGCCAGCAGTTTAGACAGAAACTATGGCTACACCTTC; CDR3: CASSLDRNYGYTF
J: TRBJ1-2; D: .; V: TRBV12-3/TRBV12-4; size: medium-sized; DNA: TGTGCCAGCAGTTTAGGGGATGGCTACACCTTC; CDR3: CASSLGDGYTF
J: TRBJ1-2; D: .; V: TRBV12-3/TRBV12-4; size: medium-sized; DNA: TGTGCCAGCTCCAGACAGATCTATGGCTACACCTTC; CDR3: CASSRQIYGYTF
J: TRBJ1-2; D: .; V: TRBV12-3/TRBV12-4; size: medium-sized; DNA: TGTGCCAGCAGTTTAGCCGGGCGGTACACCTTC; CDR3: CASSLAGRYTF
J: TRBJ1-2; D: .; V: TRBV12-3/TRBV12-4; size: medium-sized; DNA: TGTGCCAGCAGTTCAATTGGGTATGGCTACACCTTC; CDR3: CASSSIGYGYTF
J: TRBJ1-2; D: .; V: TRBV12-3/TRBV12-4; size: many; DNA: TGTGCCAGCAGTACGCCGGACGGTTATGGCTACACCTTC; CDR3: CASSTPDGYGYTF
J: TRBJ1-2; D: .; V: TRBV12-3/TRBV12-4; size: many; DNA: TGTGCCAGCAGTTGGGAGGGATGGTACGGCTACACCTTC; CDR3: CASSWEGWYGYTF